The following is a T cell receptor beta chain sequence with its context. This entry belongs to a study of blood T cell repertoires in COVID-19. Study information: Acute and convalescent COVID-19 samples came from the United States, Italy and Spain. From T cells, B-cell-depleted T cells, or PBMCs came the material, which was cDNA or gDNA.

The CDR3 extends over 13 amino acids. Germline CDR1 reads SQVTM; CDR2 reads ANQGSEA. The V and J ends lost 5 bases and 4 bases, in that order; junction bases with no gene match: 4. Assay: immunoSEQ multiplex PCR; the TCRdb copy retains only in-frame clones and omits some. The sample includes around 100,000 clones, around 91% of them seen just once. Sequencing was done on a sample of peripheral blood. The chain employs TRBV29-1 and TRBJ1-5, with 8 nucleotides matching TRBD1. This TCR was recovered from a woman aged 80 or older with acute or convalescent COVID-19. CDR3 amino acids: CSVPTGDNQPQHF. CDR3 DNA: TGCAGCGTTCCGACAGGGGATAATCAGCCCCAGCATTTT. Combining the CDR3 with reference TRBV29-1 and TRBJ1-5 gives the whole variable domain SAVISQKPSRDICQRGTSLTIQCQVDSQVTMMFWYRQQPGQSLTLIATANQGSEATYESGFVIDKFPISRPNLTFSTLTVSNMSPEDSSIYLCSVPTGDNQPQHFGDGTRLSIL.